The entry below describes one T cell receptor (beta chain). This CDR3 has 13 residues. The germline CDR1 and CDR2 sequences are SGHAT and FQNNGV. V dropped 5 bases and J dropped 7 bases, with 15 bases sitting between them. These data belong to a study of cytomegalovirus exposure and HLA in healthy donors. PCR was performed using 60 Vbeta and 13 Jbeta primers. Assay used: immunoSEQ multiplex PCR; TCRdb lists only in-frame clones, some missing. In total, the table holds over 100,000 clones. This receptor was identified in a man in his late teens or twenties in good health and CMV-seronegative. The chain combines TRBV11-2 with TRBJ2-7; weak D call: TRBD2 (5 bases). The material sequenced was PBMCs. DNA for the CDR3: TGTGCCAGCAGCATGGACTGGTTCGAAGAGCAGTACTTC. Its protein product is CASSMDWFEEQYF.